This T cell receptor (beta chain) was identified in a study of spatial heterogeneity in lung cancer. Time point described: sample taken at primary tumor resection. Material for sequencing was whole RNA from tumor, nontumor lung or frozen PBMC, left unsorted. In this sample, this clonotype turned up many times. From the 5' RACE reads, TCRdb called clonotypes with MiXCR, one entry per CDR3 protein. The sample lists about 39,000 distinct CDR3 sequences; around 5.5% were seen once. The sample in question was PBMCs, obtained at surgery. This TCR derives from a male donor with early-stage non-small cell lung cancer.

CDR3 sequence: CASSGDRGSPGELFF. The CDR3 region has the DNA TGTGCCAGCAGTGGGGACAGGGGGTCACCCGGGGAGCTGTTTTTT. J is TRBJ2-2 and V is TRBV6-5; 11 positions agree with TRBD1. V was pared by 5 bases and J by 6 bases, with 5 bases of the junction left unmatched. Germline V gives CDR1 MNHEY, CDR2 SVGAGI. The CDR3 has 15 residues.